These T cell receptor beta chains were read from a single sample in a study of T-cell memory formation after mild COVID-19. Each CDR3 protein gets one entry after TCRdb re-called the 5' RACE reads with MiXCR. The sample contains 400,000 to 550,000 distinct CDR3 sequences, roughly 25% of which appear only once. The sequenced sample was PBMCs or a T cell subset sorted from them (not recorded which). These receptor sequences come from an adult woman who had mild COVID-19 (a few samples of this study predate the infection). Cell type and time point are not known. Each CDR3 is given with its conserved first and last residue. A D gene is named only where the DNA matches it firmly. Clone size is stated in some rows and not others, as once, few, many or a class when expanded.

cdr3_nt	cdr3_aa	d_call	clone_size	cdr3_length	v_call	j_call
TGTGCCAGCAGCGGGGTGAGCGGGGGAGACAATGAGCAGTTCTTC	CASSGVSGGDNEQFF	TRBD2	few	15	TRBV7-9	TRBJ2-1
TGTGCCAGCAGTTCGAATGGCTACACCTTC	CASSSNGYTF	.	few	10	TRBV6-1	TRBJ1-2
TGTGCCAGCAGCGAACTAGCGGGGGGACACAATGAGCAGTTCTTC	CASSELAGGHNEQFF	TRBD2	few	15	TRBV7-9	TRBJ2-1
TGTGCCAGCACCCCCCATCTTGGGGGGGCAGGCGAGCAGTACTTC	CASTPHLGGAGEQYF	.	.	15	TRBV6-5	TRBJ2-7
TGTGCCAGCAGTTTAGTGGGAGTCACAGATACGCAGTATTTT	CASSLVGVTDTQYF	.	few	14	TRBV12-3/TRBV12-4	TRBJ2-3
TGTGCCAGCAGCCCCACAGGCGGGAGTGACTACGAGCAGTACTTC	CASSPTGGSDYEQYF	TRBD2	.	15	TRBV7-3	TRBJ2-7
TGCGCCAGCAGCCCACGCGCTAGCGGGGGGGCGTTGGGGGAGCAGTACTTC	CASSPRASGGALGEQYF	TRBD2	.	17	TRBV4-1	TRBJ2-7
TGTGCCAGTAGTATCCTGGCTCCAGCCCAGCCCCAGCATTTT	CASSILAPAQPQHF	.	few	14	TRBV19	TRBJ1-5
TGTGCCAGCAGCCAAGAGTCCGGCCGAGCCACTGAAGCTTTCTTT	CASSQESGRATEAFF	.	.	15	TRBV3-1	TRBJ1-1
TGCGCCAGCAGCCCTGACGGGGGAATGAACACCGGGGAGCTGTTTTTT	CASSPDGGMNTGELFF	.	few	16	TRBV5-1	TRBJ2-2
TGTGCCAGCAGCCCGGGGGGGGCTTCGGAGACCCAGTACTTC	CASSPGGASETQYF	TRBD2	few	14	TRBV7-9	TRBJ2-5
TGTGCCAGCAGCCATGGGACAGGGGGCTCCTCCTACAATGAGCAGTTCTTC	CASSHGTGGSSYNEQFF	TRBD1	.	17	TRBV5-4	TRBJ2-1
TGTGCCAGCAGCCAACTAGCGGCCCCCGCAGATACGCAGTATTTT	CASSQLAAPADTQYF	TRBD2	few	15	TRBV14	TRBJ2-3
TGTGCCAGCAGCTTAACTAGCGGGAGAAACGAGCAGTACTTC	CASSLTSGRNEQYF	TRBD2	few	14	TRBV7-3	TRBJ2-7
TGCGCCAGCAGCTGGGACAGCGGTCACGAGCAGTACTTC	CASSWDSGHEQYF	TRBD1	.	13	TRBV5-1	TRBJ2-7
TGTGCCAGCAGCTTCTTCCGGGAGACCCAGTACTTC	CASSFFRETQYF	.	.	12	TRBV11-2	TRBJ2-5
TGTGCCAGCAGCTCCGATGTGGGGGATGGCTACACCTTC	CASSSDVGDGYTF	.	.	13	TRBV28	TRBJ1-2
TGTGCCAGCAGCCCATCCGGGCCCAAGAAGACCCAGTACTTC	CASSPSGPKKTQYF	.	few	14	TRBV7-2	TRBJ2-5
TGTGCCAGCAGACCCGGGACACGAAGAGAGTTCACTGAAGCTTTCTTT	CASRPGTRREFTEAFF	.	many	16	TRBV7-9	TRBJ1-1
TGTGCCAGCAGCGCGGGACTAGCGGGAGGAGAGGATACGCAGTATTTT	CASSAGLAGGEDTQYF	TRBD2	.	16	TRBV5-4	TRBJ2-3
TGTGCCAGCAGCAAAGCCACGGAAGGTTTCTCCTACGAGCAGTACTTC	CASSKATEGFSYEQYF	.	few	16	TRBV21-1	TRBJ2-7
TGTGCCAGCCGGTCCGACAGGGGGTTCCACGAGCAGTACTTC	CASRSDRGFHEQYF	TRBD1	.	14	TRBV13	TRBJ2-7
TGCGCCAGCAGCTTGGGGCCCAAGGGGACCAGCTCTGGAAACACCATATATTTT	CASSLGPKGTSSGNTIYF	.	few	18	TRBV5-1	TRBJ1-3
TGTGCCAGCAGCCCCAACAGGGGGCCTTGGGTGAGGAACACTGAAGCTTTCTTT	CASSPNRGPWVRNTEAFF	TRBD1	few	18	TRBV3-1	TRBJ1-1
TGTGCCAGCAGCTTGAATGAAGCAGGGGGGTACTATGGCTACACCTTC	CASSLNEAGGYYGYTF	TRBD1	few	16	TRBV5-8	TRBJ1-2
TGTGCCAGCAGCGTGTCGACCTCAGCCGGGCTCGGAAACACCATATATTTT	CASSVSTSAGLGNTIYF	.	.	17	TRBV9	TRBJ1-3
TGTGCCAGCAGTTTAAGACAGGGGAGGGGAAACACTGAAGCTTTCTTT	CASSLRQGRGNTEAFF	TRBD1	.	16	TRBV27	TRBJ1-1
TGTGCCAGCAGCTTAGGTCTAGCTTCCGCCTACGAGCAGTACTTC	CASSLGLASAYEQYF	.	few	15	TRBV7-2	TRBJ2-7